The rows below give T cell receptor beta chains drawn from one sample of a study of control samples from healthy donors and cancer patients. Here immunoSEQ multiplex PCR was the method, and the copy in TCRdb shows in-frame clones only, minus some. Here the sample spans about 270,000 clones, over 75% being singletons. Sequences were obtained from PBMCs. Receptors were obtained from a woman aged 55-69 years with lung cancer. The CDR3 runs from the conserved cysteine through the conserved F or W. The D gene is left open where the match is weak. Clone sizes are given selectively: once, few, many, or a class where the clone is expanded.

j_call: TRBJ1-1
d_call: TRBD1
v_call: TRBV18
cdr3_length: 15
clone_size: .
cdr3_aa: CASSPLTGGEAEAFF
cdr3_nt: TGTGCCAGCTCACCCCTGACAGGGGGTGAGGCTGAAGCTTTCTTT

j_call: TRBJ1-2
d_call: .
v_call: TRBV2
cdr3_length: 14
clone_size: .
cdr3_aa: CASSDLTGADGYTF
cdr3_nt: TGTGCCAGCAGTGACCTAACGGGGGCGGATGGCTACACCTTC

j_call: TRBJ2-7
d_call: .
v_call: TRBV5-1
cdr3_length: 16
clone_size: .
cdr3_aa: CASSSLRGDLTYEQYF
cdr3_nt: TGCGCCAGCAGCTCGCTCCGTGGGGACCTCACCTACGAGCAGTACTTC

j_call: TRBJ1-5
d_call: .
v_call: TRBV6-5
cdr3_length: 15
clone_size: .
cdr3_aa: CASKGPVTGNQPQHF
cdr3_nt: TGTGCCAGCAAGGGCCCGGTTACGGGCAATCAGCCCCAGCATTTT

j_call: TRBJ1-2
d_call: TRBD1
v_call: TRBV29-1
cdr3_length: 15
clone_size: .
cdr3_aa: CSVWFGGGGNYGYTF
cdr3_nt: TGCAGCGTCTGGTTCGGAGGGGGCGGAAACTATGGCTACACCTTC

j_call: TRBJ2-3
d_call: .
v_call: TRBV19
cdr3_length: 13
clone_size: .
cdr3_aa: CASRRLPTDTQYF
cdr3_nt: TGTGCCAGCCGGAGGCTTCCCACAGATACGCAGTATTTT

j_call: TRBJ2-7
d_call: TRBD1
v_call: TRBV20-1
cdr3_length: 11
clone_size: .
cdr3_aa: CSAADRGEQYF
cdr3_nt: TGCAGTGCCGCTGACAGGGGCGAGCAGTACTTC

j_call: TRBJ1-3
d_call: .
v_call: TRBV6-5
cdr3_length: 15
clone_size: once
cdr3_aa: CASSYYAGEGNTIYF
cdr3_nt: TGTGCCAGCAGTTATTATGCAGGGGAAGGAAACACCATATATTTT

j_call: TRBJ1-1
d_call: TRBD1
v_call: TRBV9
cdr3_length: 15
clone_size: .
cdr3_aa: CASSAYRGQVGEAFF
cdr3_nt: TGTGCCAGCAGCGCCTACAGGGGGCAGGTGGGTGAAGCTTTCTTT

j_call: TRBJ2-3
d_call: .
v_call: TRBV6-5
cdr3_length: 14
clone_size: .
cdr3_aa: CASNPGIGTDTQYF
cdr3_nt: TGTGCCAGCAACCCGGGGATCGGCACAGATACGCAGTATTTT

j_call: TRBJ2-4
d_call: .
v_call: TRBV11-2
cdr3_length: 16
clone_size: few
cdr3_aa: CASSPLRGARWGIQYF
cdr3_nt: TGTGCCAGCAGCCCGCTTCGGGGGGCGAGGTGGGGCATTCAGTACTTC

j_call: TRBJ2-2
d_call: .
v_call: TRBV7-7
cdr3_length: 15
clone_size: .
cdr3_aa: CASSLGAGNTGELFF
cdr3_nt: TGTGCTAGCAGCTTGGGAGCGGGGAACACCGGGGAGCTGTTTTTT

j_call: TRBJ2-7
d_call: TRBD1
v_call: TRBV5-1
cdr3_length: 14
clone_size: .
cdr3_aa: CASRPDRGRGEQYF
cdr3_nt: TGCGCCAGCAGACCGGACAGGGGGCGTGGCGAGCAGTACTTC

j_call: TRBJ1-6
d_call: .
v_call: TRBV9
cdr3_length: 14
clone_size: .
cdr3_aa: CAIPDWTYNSPLHF
cdr3_nt: TGTGCCATCCCCGACTGGACCTATAATTCACCCCTCCACTTT

j_call: TRBJ2-6
d_call: .
v_call: TRBV6-5
cdr3_length: 15
clone_size: .
cdr3_aa: CASSFQRSGANVLTF
cdr3_nt: TGTGCCAGCAGTTTCCAGAGATCTGGGGCCAACGTCCTGACTTTC

j_call: TRBJ2-7
d_call: .
v_call: TRBV3-1/TRBV3-2
cdr3_length: 11
clone_size: .
cdr3_aa: CASSQGYEQYF
cdr3_nt: TGTGCCAGCAGCCAAGGCTACGAGCAGTACTTC